The next 32 T cell receptor beta chains were all read from a single sample in a study of monozygotic twins with inflammatory bowel disease. TCRdb re-called the 5' RACE reads; every CDR3 protein appears as one record, without DNA. This listing includes around 410,000 distinct CDR3 sequences. Material: blood. Receptors originate from a human donor with ulcerative colitis or Crohn's disease, or a healthy co-twin of an affected twin (not recorded which).

The chain employs TRBV5-1 and TRBJ1-6; TCRdb outputs TRBD1, but without DNA this stays unchecked. Germline CDR1 and CDR2: SGHRS and YFSETQ. This CDR3 contains 15 residues. CDR3 sequence: CASSRRTGWESPLHF.

The rearrangement links TRBV20-1 to TRBJ2-4; the TCRdb call, TRBD1, lacks DNA for checking. CDR1 and CDR2 (germline): DFQATT, SNEGSKA (reference sequence). CDR3 length: 15 residues. The CDR3 loop reads CSANPLAATKNIQYF.

CDR3 protein: CASIRLAGGFNEQFF. The chain links TRBV27 to TRBJ2-1; there is no DNA to check the TCRdb D call of TRBD2. This CDR3 contains 15 residues. Germline lookup yields CDR1 MNHEY and CDR2 SMNVEV (reference sequence).

The CDR3 sequence: CASSSLWAVGYEQYF. J is TRBJ2-7 and V is TRBV28; TCRdb calls TRBD2, which cannot be checked without DNA. This CDR3 has 15 residues. Germline lookup yields CDR1 MDHEN and CDR2 SYDVKM.

V and J are TRBV20-1 and TRBJ2-3. The CDR3 is 15 residues long. Per germline, CDR1 DFQATT and CDR2 SNEGSKA (reference sequence). The CDR3 sequence is CSARGSSGYTDTQYF.

The chain links TRBV5-1 to TRBJ2-5; TCRdb's D call, TRBD1, is unchecked because there is no DNA. CDR1 and CDR2 (germline): SGHRS, YFSETQ. The CDR3 length is 15 residues. This CDR3 reads CASSLAPGAQETQYF.

The rearrangement joins TRBV19 to TRBJ1-1; TCRdb returns TRBD1, unconfirmable since there is no DNA. CDR3 size: 14 residues. In germline, CDR1 is LNHDA, CDR2 SQIVND (reference sequence). The CDR3 is CASSPGQANTEAFF.

The rearrangement joins TRBV15 to TRBJ2-1; TCRdb reports TRBD2, a call that lacks DNA to check it against. The germline V gene has CDR1 LNHNV and CDR2 YYDKDF (reference sequence). The CDR3 totals 13 residues. CDR3 loop: CATTSGHTNEQFF.

The rearrangement joins TRBV4-3 to TRBJ2-1. This CDR3 has 15 amino acids. The germline CDR1 and CDR2 sequences are LGHNA and YSLEER. The CDR3: CASSQVRNSYNEQFF.

V gene TRBV5-1 combines with J gene TRBJ2-1; TCRdb proposes TRBD2, but this gene call is untestable without DNA. CDR1 is SGHRS, CDR2 YFSETQ, per germline. There are 14 residues in the CDR3. The CDR3 loop reads CASSESGGYNEQFF.

The chain combines TRBV7-2 with TRBJ2-6; TCRdb picks TRBD2, but there is no DNA to check that call. The germline gives CDR1 SGHTA, CDR2 FQGNSA. The CDR3 length is 13 residues. The chain's CDR3 is CASTWPGANVLTF.

This sequence joins TRBV3-1 and TRBJ2-1; TCRdb returns TRBD2, unconfirmable since there is no DNA. CDR1 and CDR2 (germline): LGHDT, YNNKEL (reference sequence). The CDR3 is 16 residues long. The chain's CDR3 is CASSRSLAGGYNEQFF.

The chain joins TRBV15 to TRBJ1-1. CDR3 length equals 13 residues. Germline V gives CDR1 LNHNV, CDR2 YYDKDF (reference sequence). The CDR3 here is CATKDGMNTEAFF.

CDR3 amino acids: CASSPKTDSYNSPLHF. J is TRBJ1-6 and V is TRBV9. Germline values: CDR1 SGDLS, CDR2 YYNGEE. The CDR3 is 16 residues long.

V gene TRBV7-9 combines with J gene TRBJ2-7; TCRdb's D call, TRBD1, is unchecked because there is no DNA. Germline CDR1 and CDR2: SEHNR and FQNEAQ (reference sequence). The CDR3 is 16 residues long. The chain's CDR3 is CASSYPDRAPGYEQYF.

The chain couples TRBV28 to TRBJ2-1; the TCRdb call, TRBD2, lacks DNA for checking. Germline CDR1 reads MDHEN; CDR2 reads SYDVKM. The CDR3 extends over 13 amino acids. The CDR3 loop reads CASDLLGHNEQFF.

The chain is built from TRBV20-1 and TRBJ2-7; the D gene TCRdb calls, TRBD1, cannot be checked with no DNA. Per germline, CDR1 DFQATT and CDR2 SNEGSKA (reference sequence). The CDR3 extends over 14 amino acids. The CDR3 reads CSGNWQGSPYEQYF.

The chain recombines TRBV5-6 with TRBJ1-3; absent DNA, TCRdb's TRBD1 call cannot be checked. Germline CDR1 reads SGHDT; CDR2 reads YYEEEE. The CDR3 totals 16 residues. The CDR3 here is CASSLDGMHSGNTIYF. The entire variable domain, with the rest obtained from reference TRBV5-6 and TRBJ1-3, is as follows: DAGVTQSPTHLIKTRGQQVTLRCSPKSGHDTVSWYQQALGQGPQFIFQYYEEEERQRGNFPDRFSGHQFPNYSSELNVNALLLGDSALYLCASSLDGMHSGNTIYFGEGSWLTVV.

This rearrangement joins TRBV10-3 to TRBJ1-2; TCRdb's D gene call, TRBD1, goes unchecked for lack of DNA. The CDR3 covers 13 residues. CDR1 is ENHRY, CDR2 SYGVKD, per germline. The CDR3 here is CAISPGTGGGYTF.

The V gene is TRBV12-3 or TRBV12-4, the J gene TRBJ2-2; with no DNA, the TCRdb D assignment of TRBD2 cannot be verified. This CDR3 spans 15 amino acids. The CDR3 region is CASTSGRAGTGELFF.

The CDR3 reads CSVGQGRDLYEQYF. The V gene is TRBV29-1, the J gene TRBJ2-7; TCRdb's assignment of TRBD1 cannot be checked, as there is no DNA. Germline assignment: CDR1 SQVTM and CDR2 ANQGSEA. The CDR3 totals 14 residues.

The V call is TRBV28, the J call TRBJ2-3; lacking DNA, the TRBD1 call made by TCRdb goes unchecked. The CDR3 is made up of 18 amino acids. Germline CDR1 is MDHEN and CDR2 is SYDVKM. This CDR3 is CASSYDRDPTLVTDTQYF.

This chain links TRBV2 with TRBJ2-7; with no DNA, the TCRdb D assignment of TRBD1 cannot be verified. CDR3 length: 15 residues. CDR1 is SNHLY and CDR2 is FYNNEI in the germline V gene. The CDR3: CASSPDRWGSYEQYF.

This rearrangement joins TRBV25-1 to TRBJ2-7. CDR3 length: 12 amino acids. The germline V gene encodes CDR1 MGHDK and CDR2 SYGVNS. CDR3 sequence: CASSDPILEQYF.

The chain carries TRBV11-2 and TRBJ2-7; TCRdb's D call of TRBD1 is untestable without DNA. Germline V gives CDR1 SGHAT, CDR2 FQNNGV. CDR3 length: 17 residues. The CDR3 sequence: CASSLDGSGTGLVEQYF.

The chain employs TRBV7-2 and TRBJ1-1. This CDR3 region has 13 residues. Germline assignment: CDR1 SGHTA and CDR2 FQGNSA. The CDR3 sequence is CASSLVGFTEAFF.

V is TRBV18 and J is TRBJ2-7. CDR1 and CDR2 (germline): KGHSH, LQKENI. This CDR3 has 16 residues. CDR3 amino acids: CASSPSLATVSYEQYF.

The chain is built from TRBV5-1 and TRBJ1-2. Germline V gene sequence: CDR1 SGHRS, CDR2 YFSETQ. The length of the CDR3 is 14 residues. This CDR3 is CASSYREHSDGYTF.

This sequence joins TRBV4-3 and TRBJ2-7; TCRdb returns TRBD2, unconfirmable since there is no DNA. The germline CDR1 and CDR2 sequences are LGHNA and YSLEER. The CDR3 length is 14 residues. This CDR3 is CASSRTFPSYEQYF.

The V and J genes are TRBV29-1 and TRBJ1-2; the D call of TRBD1 rests on TCRdb alone, since no DNA is present to check it. Germline V gives CDR1 SQVTM, CDR2 ANQGSEA. This CDR3 region has 14 residues. The CDR3 spells CSVDKGTAGYGYTF.

V and J are TRBV20-1 and TRBJ2-3. CDR3 length: 13 amino acids. Germline CDR1 reads DFQATT; CDR2 reads SNEGSKA (reference sequence). CDR3 loop: CSASDRTTDTQYF.

This chain uses TRBV2 with TRBJ2-7. CDR1 is SNHLY and CDR2 is FYNNEI in the germline V gene. CDR3 length: 16 residues. This CDR3 reads CASTRALGAASYEQYF. Full variable domain (missing parts from reference TRBV2 and TRBJ2-7): EPEVTQTPSHQVTQMGQEVILRCVPISNHLYFYWYRQILGQKVEFLVSFYNNEISEKSEIFDDQFSVERPDGSNFTLKIRSTKLEDSAMYFCASTRALGAASYEQYFGPGTRLTVT.